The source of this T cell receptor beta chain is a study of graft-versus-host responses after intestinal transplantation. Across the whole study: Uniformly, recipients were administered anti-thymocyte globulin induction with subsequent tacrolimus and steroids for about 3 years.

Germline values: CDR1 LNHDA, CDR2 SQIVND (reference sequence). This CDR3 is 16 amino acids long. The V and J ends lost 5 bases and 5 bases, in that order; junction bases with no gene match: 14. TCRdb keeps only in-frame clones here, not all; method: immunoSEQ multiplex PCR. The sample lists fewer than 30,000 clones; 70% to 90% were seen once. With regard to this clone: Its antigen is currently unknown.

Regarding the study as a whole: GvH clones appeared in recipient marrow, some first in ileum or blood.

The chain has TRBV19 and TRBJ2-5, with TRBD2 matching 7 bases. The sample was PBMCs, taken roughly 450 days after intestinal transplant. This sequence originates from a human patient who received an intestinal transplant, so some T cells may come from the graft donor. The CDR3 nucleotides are TGTGCCAGTAGTGCACAGACTAGCCCCACATCGGAGACCCAGTACTTC. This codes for CASSAQTSPTSETQYF. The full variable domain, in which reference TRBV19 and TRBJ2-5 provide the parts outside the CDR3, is DGGITQSPKYLFRKEGQNVTLSCEQNLNHDAMYWYRQDPGQGLRLIYYSQIVNDFQKGDIAEGYSVSREKKESFPLTVTSAQKNPTAFYLCASSAQTSPTSETQYFGPGTRLLVL.